What follows are 2 T cell receptor beta chains derived from one specimen sequenced in a study of identical twins. TCRdb reprocessed the 5' RACE reads with MiXCR, giving one entry per CDR3 protein. The sample has approximately 890,000 distinct CDR3 sequences, more than 9% seen once. The sample also formed part of further work on yellow fever vaccine responses in identical twins.

Sequencing used PBMCs. All receptors come from a woman under 30 in good health.

This sequence joins TRBV21-1 and TRBJ2-2; no check of the table's D call, TRBD1, against the DNA was made. TRBV21-1 is given as a pseudogene. This CDR3 region has 17 residues. This CDR3 is CASSFRDRAEVGGELFF. Here the CDR3 DNA reads TGTGCCAGCAGCTTTCGGGACAGGGCAGAAGTGGGCGGGGAGCTGTTTTTT.

The rearrangement joins TRBV12-3 or TRBV12-4 to TRBJ1-2, with D possibly TRBD1 on 5 matching bases. The CDR3 sequence is 14 residues long. The V and J ends lost 4 bases and 5 bases respectively, with 14 bases between them. The CDR3 here is CASSSPGLSYGYTF. CDR3 coding DNA: TGTGCCAGCAGTTCCCCAGGGCTGTCATATGGCTACACCTTC.